Each of the 6 T cell receptor beta chains below was sequenced from the same sample in a study of CD8 T cells in Susac syndrome. Reverse transcription used about 0.45 to 1 ug RNA and random hexamers. A single record per CDR3 protein comes from TCRdb applying MiXCR to the immunoSEQ multiplex PCR reads. The table lists 150,000 to 200,000 distinct CDR3 sequences, roughly 94% of them singletons, with approximately 0.1% in the top ten. Sample: CD4+ T cells from PBMCs. These receptors all come from a human donor in good health.

The CDR3 DNA reads TGTGCCAGCACCACACAGGGGGCTGGGTACACCGGGGAGCTGTTTTTT. Amino acids: CASTTQGAGYTGELFF. The rearrangement links TRBV12-3 or TRBV12-4 to TRBJ2-2, with 9 bases that match TRBD1. The junction had 9 bases not matched to a gene; V was cut back by 7 bases and J by 3 bases. The CDR3 is 16 residues long.

The chain carries TRBV20-1 and TRBJ1-1; maybe TRBD1 (6 bases). With 6 bases removed from V and 5 bases from J, the gap between germline ends came to 22 bases. The CDR3 loop spans 15 amino acids. Germline V gene lookup returns CDR1 DFQATT and CDR2 SNEGSKA (reference sequence). Written as DNA, the CDR3 is TGCAGTGCCCCGAAAATCCAGGGGATTGGGACTGAAGCTTTCTTT. It specifies CSAPKIQGIGTEAFF.

The chain employs TRBV14 and TRBJ2-3; D is possibly TRBD2 (6 bases). The CDR3 is 16 amino acids. The V gene lost 0 bases and the J gene lost 1 base, with 11 bases spanning the gap. Per the germline V gene, CDR1 is SGHDN and CDR2 is FVKESK. The CDR3 DNA is TGTGCCAGCAGCCAAGATCCGGGACTTGGCACAGATACGCAGTATTTT. Its translation: CASSQDPGLGTDTQYF.

The chain uses TRBV15 and TRBJ2-7, with D unclear. The ends were cut back, 1 base at V and 8 bases at J, with 9 bases in the middle. The length of the CDR3 is 12 residues. Germline CDR1 is LNHNV and CDR2 is YYDKDF (reference sequence). The CDR3 nucleotides are TGTGCCACCAGCAGAGGATTAGGGAAGCAGTACTTC. Its translation: CATSRGLGKQYF.

The V and J genes are TRBV12-3 or TRBV12-4 and TRBJ1-2, with D maybe TRBD1 (6 bases). This CDR3 spans 13 amino acids. V was clipped by 3 bases and J by 4 bases, with 9 bases between them. CDR3 coding DNA: TGTGCCAGCAGTTTTACCAGGGGCTATGGCTACACCTTC. It yields the protein CASSFTRGYGYTF.

V and J are TRBV15 and TRBJ2-7, with no clear D. Trimming removed 4 bases at V and 0 bases at J, with 7 bases between. From germline, CDR1 is LNHNV and CDR2 YYDKDF (reference sequence). The CDR3 extends over 13 amino acids. In DNA, the CDR3 is TGTGCCACCAGCAAGCATTTCTCCTACGAGCAGTACTTC. Amino acid sequence: CATSKHFSYEQYF.